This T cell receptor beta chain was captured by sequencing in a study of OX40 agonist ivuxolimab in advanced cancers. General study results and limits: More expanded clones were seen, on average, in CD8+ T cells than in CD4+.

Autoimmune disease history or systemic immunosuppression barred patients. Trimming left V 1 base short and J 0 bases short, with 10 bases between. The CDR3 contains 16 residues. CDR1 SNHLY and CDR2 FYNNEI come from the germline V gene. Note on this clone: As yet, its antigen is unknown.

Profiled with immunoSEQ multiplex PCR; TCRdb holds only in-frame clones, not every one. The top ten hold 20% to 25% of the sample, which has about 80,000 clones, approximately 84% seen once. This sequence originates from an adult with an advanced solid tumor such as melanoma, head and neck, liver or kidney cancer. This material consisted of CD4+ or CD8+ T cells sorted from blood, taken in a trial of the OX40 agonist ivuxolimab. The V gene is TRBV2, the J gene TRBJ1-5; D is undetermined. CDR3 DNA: TGTGCCAGCAGTGAAGGTCACAGAGCTAGCAATCAGCCCCAGCATTTT. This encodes CASSEGHRASNQPQHF.